This T cell receptor beta chain stems from a study of Graves' ophthalmopathy and Graves' hyperthyroidism. At the level of the study: Hyperthyroidism counted as stable given no ophthalmopathy within 18 months of follow-up. The study, taken as a whole, reports: In blood, most expanded thyroid clonotypes above 0.001 frequency were also detected. The model achieved 70.59% sensitivity and around 78% specificity for ophthalmopathy progression.

This clonotype came up a few times. The antigen is unknown. Newly diagnosed hyperthyroidism donors, aged 18 to 65, duration under 2 months. Amplification from RNA transcripts yielded the TCR beta CDR3 regions. The workflow started with a first-round RT-PCR run with HTBI primers and then moved on to a second-round multiplex PCR. TCRdb reprocessed the multiplex PCR reads via MiXCR and lists one record per CDR3 protein. The sample carries around 1,000,000 distinct CDR3 sequences, 35% to 40% recorded once. This CDR3 is 13 amino acids long. The V and J ends lost 10 bases and 4 bases, in that order; junction bases with no gene match: 7. Germline assignment: CDR1 MNHEY and CDR2 SVGAGI.

This sequence joins TRBV6-5 and TRBJ1-5, with 7 positions matching TRBD1. Source material: peripheral blood or thyroid tissue (not recorded which). This TCR derives from an adult man with Graves' hyperthyroidism. CDR3 residues: CAIQGGRNQPQHF. DNA of the CDR3: TGTGCCATTCAGGGGGGTAGGAATCAGCCCCAGCATTTT.